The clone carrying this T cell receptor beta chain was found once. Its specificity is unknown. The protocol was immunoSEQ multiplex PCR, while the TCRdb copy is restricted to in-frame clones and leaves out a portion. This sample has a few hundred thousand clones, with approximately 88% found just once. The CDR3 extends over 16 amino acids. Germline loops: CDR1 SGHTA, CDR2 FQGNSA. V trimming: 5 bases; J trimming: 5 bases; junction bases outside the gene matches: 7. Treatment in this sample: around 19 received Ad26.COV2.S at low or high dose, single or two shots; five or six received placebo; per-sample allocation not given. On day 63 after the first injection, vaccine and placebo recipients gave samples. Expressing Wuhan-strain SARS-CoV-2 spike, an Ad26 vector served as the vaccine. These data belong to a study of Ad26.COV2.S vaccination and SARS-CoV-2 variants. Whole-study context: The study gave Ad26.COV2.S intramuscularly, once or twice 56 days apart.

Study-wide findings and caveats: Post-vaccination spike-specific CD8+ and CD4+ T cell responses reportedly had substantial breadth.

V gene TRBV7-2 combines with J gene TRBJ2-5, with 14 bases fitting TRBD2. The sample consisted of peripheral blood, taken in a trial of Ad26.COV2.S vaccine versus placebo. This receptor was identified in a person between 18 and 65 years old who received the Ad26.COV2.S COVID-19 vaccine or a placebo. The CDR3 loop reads CASSPGLAGGMETQYF. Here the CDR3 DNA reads TGTGCCAGCAGCCCCGGACTAGCGGGGGGAATGGAGACCCAGTACTTC.